These 27 T cell receptor beta chains originate from one sample sequenced in a study of T cells after yellow fever vaccination. Each CDR3 protein is one row after TCRdb ran MiXCR on the 5' RACE reads. The table has 300,000 or so distinct CDR3 sequences, roughly 4% seen once; the top ten hold more than 20%. The sequencing here drew on PBMCs, taken 5 days after the yellow fever booster vaccination. The receptor source for this set is a man aged 18 to 30 who received the YFV17D yellow fever vaccine.

This clonotype was counted only a few times. The genes are TRBV9 and TRBJ2-6; no clear D. The CDR3 spans 14 residues. V lost 0 bases and J lost 3, with 4 bases in between. In germline, CDR1 is SGDLS, CDR2 YYNGEE. The CDR3 bases are TGTGCCAGCAGCGTAGAGTTTGGGGCCAACGTCCTGACTTTC. Protein product: CASSVEFGANVLTF.

This clonotype was seen a handful of times. V is TRBV4-2 and J is TRBJ2-7; no firm D call. The CDR3 covers 15 residues. Trimming cost V 0 bases and J 1 base, with 10 bases left between them. Germline V gene data show CDR1 as LGHNA and CDR2 as YNFKEQ. CDR3 region: CASSQDPYGSYEQYF. As DNA, the CDR3 is TGTGCCAGCAGCCAAGATCCTTACGGTTCCTACGAGCAGTACTTC.

The chain combines TRBV6-2 or TRBV6-3 with TRBJ1-1, with 7 bases identical to TRBD1. J gave up 5 bases and V 5 bases, and 5 bases lay outside the gene matches. Germline CDR1 reads MNHEY; CDR2 reads SVGEGT. The CDR3 extends over 13 amino acids. This CDR3 is CASSDRDKTEAFF. In DNA form, the CDR3 reads TGTGCCAGCAGTGACAGGGACAAGACTGAAGCTTTCTTT.

A few counts support this clonotype. The V and J genes are TRBV11-2 and TRBJ2-1; tentatively, D is TRBD1 or TRBD2 (5 bases each). V gave up 5 bases and J gave up 9 bases, with 17 bases separating them. This CDR3 has 14 amino acids. In germline, CDR1 is SGHAT, CDR2 FQNNGV. CDR3 nucleotide sequence: TGTGCCAGCAGCCCCCGGGACCAGGTTTCTGAGCAGTTCTTC. Translating gives CASSPRDQVSEQFF.

This sequence joins TRBV4-1 and TRBJ2-2, with TRBD1 identical over 7 bases. Germline V CDR1 and CDR2: MGHRA, YSYEKL. V trimming: 4 bases; J trimming: 2 bases; junction bases outside the gene matches: 7. The CDR3 has 16 amino acids. The CDR3 loop reads CASSLWTGSNTGELFF. The CDR3 region has the DNA TGCGCCAGCAGCCTCTGGACAGGATCTAACACCGGGGAGCTGTTTTTT.

This clonotype showed up just a few times. The V and J genes are TRBV5-4 and TRBJ2-5; D call uncertain. V was trimmed by 6 bases and J by 2 bases, leaving 11 bases between them. The CDR3 contains 13 residues. Germline V gives CDR1 SGHNT, CDR2 YYREEE (reference sequence). The CDR3 loop reads CASMSTEQETQYF. CDR3 bases: TGTGCCAGCATGAGTACGGAGCAAGAGACCCAGTACTTC.

This clonotype was seen repeatedly, ten times or more. V is TRBV4-1 and J is TRBJ2-1; 7 nucleotides agree with TRBD2. The CDR3 sequence is 15 residues long. Losses at the gene ends were 2 bases for V and 0 bases for J; bases not matched to a gene: 1. Germline loops: CDR1 MGHRA, CDR2 YSYEKL. The CDR3 DNA follows: TGCGCCAGCAGCCAAACTAGCGTCTCCTACAATGAGCAGTTCTTC. Translation: CASSQTSVSYNEQFF.

The chain employs TRBV5-4 and TRBJ1-4; 7 positions agree with TRBD1. CDR1 and CDR2 from the germline V gene are SGHNT and YYREEE (reference sequence). CDR3 length equals 14 residues. The ends lost 9 bases at V and 11 bases at J; junction bases unmatched: 16. This CDR3 reads CATGTDRPFGKLFF. The CDR3 DNA sequence: TGTGCCACCGGAACGGACAGGCCGTTTGGGAAACTGTTTTTT.

This clonotype came up a few times. The chain uses TRBV19 and TRBJ2-3, with TRBD1 matching 7 bases. V gave up 5 bases and J gave up 3 bases; unmatched junction bases: 8. CDR3 length equals 15 residues. Germline V gene lookup returns CDR1 LNHDA and CDR2 SQIVND (reference sequence). The CDR3 loop is CASSPRQGETDTQYF. In nucleotides, the CDR3 is TGTGCCAGTAGTCCTCGACAGGGTGAGACAGATACGCAGTATTTT.

This clonotype has more than one count but fewer than ten. The rearrangement links TRBV7-9 to TRBJ2-7; D not resolved. This CDR3 region has 12 residues. V was clipped by 5 bases and J by 2 bases, with 7 bases between them. The germline V gene encodes CDR1 SEHNR and CDR2 FQNEAQ (reference sequence). The CDR3 protein is CASSALTYEQYV. The CDR3 DNA reads TGTGCCAGCAGCGCCCTAACCTACGAGCAGTACGTC.

The gene calls are TRBV24-1 and TRBJ2-5; no firm D call. This CDR3 is built from 14 residues. Trimming took 0 bases from V and 3 from J, leaving 7 bases between them. Germline CDR1 and CDR2: KGHDR and SFDVKD. The CDR3 DNA is TGTGCCACCAGTGATTTGGGTGGCGAAGAGACCCAGTACTTC. Amino acid sequence: CATSDLGGEETQYF.

This clonotype has a count of ten or more. The chain couples TRBV5-1 to TRBJ2-3; 11 positions agree with TRBD2. Germline CDR1 is SGHRS and CDR2 is YFSETQ. V lost 2 bases and J lost 2; bases outside the gene matches: 1. The CDR3 sequence is 15 residues long. The CDR3 DNA reads as TGCGCCAGCAGCTTACTAGCGGGGGCCACAGATACGCAGTATTTT. It translates to CASSLLAGATDTQYF.

This chain joins TRBV11-3 and TRBJ1-6, with D possibly being TRBD1 (5 bases). The CDR3 is 16 residues long. Germline CDR1 reads SGHNT; CDR2 reads YENEEA. The V gene lost 0 bases and the J gene lost 8 bases, with 14 bases spanning the gap. CDR3 region: CASSLDLPTGYSPLHF. Written as DNA, the CDR3 is TGTGCCAGCAGCTTAGATCTCCCCACAGGATATTCACCCCTCCACTTT.

This clonotype appeared a few times. The chain couples TRBV29-1 to TRBJ1-6, with D hard to call. Looked up from germline, CDR1 is SQVTM and CDR2 is ANQGSEA. The CDR3 runs 15 residues. The ends were cut back, 4 bases at V and 5 bases at J, with 15 bases in the middle. CDR3 in DNA: TGCAGCGTTGTAAGGCACGGCGTCCATAATTCACCCCTCCACTTT. As protein: CSVVRHGVHNSPLHF.

The rearrangement links TRBV11-2 to TRBJ2-3; D possibly uses TRBD1 or TRBD2 (6 bases each). Germline V gene lookup returns CDR1 SGHAT and CDR2 FQNNGV. V lost 1 base, J lost 1 base, and 12 bases lay in between. The CDR3 extends over 16 amino acids. The CDR3 DNA follows: TGTGCCAGCAGCTTAGTCGCAGGGGAGGGCACAGATACGCAGTATTTT. It codes for CASSLVAGEGTDTQYF.

This clonotype was counted only a few times. The chain links TRBV29-1 to TRBJ2-7; 12 nucleotides line up with TRBD1. The CDR3 is 16 residues long. V was pared by 4 bases and J by 5 bases, with 12 bases of the junction left unmatched. Germline V lookup: CDR1 SQVTM, CDR2 ANQGSEA. Written as DNA, the CDR3 is TGCAGCGTTGGAGGGACAGGGGGCTCTGGGTCAGACGAGCAGTACTTC. Translated, it gives CSVGGTGGSGSDEQYF.

The V gene is TRBV4-3, the J gene TRBJ2-7; D perhaps matches TRBD2 (5 bases). V gave up 0 bases and J gave up 2 bases, with 14 bases separating them. Germline V gives CDR1 LGHNA, CDR2 YSLEER. The CDR3 runs to 16 residues. Here the CDR3 DNA reads TGCGCCAGCAGCCAAGATCGAGGAGGTCGACCCTACGAGCAGTACTTC. As protein: CASSQDRGGRPYEQYF.

This clonotype was counted a few times. This chain connects TRBV20-1 to TRBJ2-2, with 7 bases matching TRBD2. With 3 bases clipped from V and 3 bases from J, the junction kept 7 bases outside the gene matches. Germline V lookup: CDR1 DFQATT, CDR2 SNEGSKA (reference sequence). The CDR3 extends over 15 amino acids. The DNA for the CDR3 is TGCAGTGCTAGCCCAAGCGCGGGGGACACCGGGGAGCTGTTTTTT. It specifies CSASPSAGDTGELFF.

The rearrangement uses TRBV5-1 and TRBJ1-1; TRBD1 agrees at 7 bases. CDR1 is SGHRS and CDR2 is YFSETQ in the germline V gene. The V and J ends lost 6 bases and 0 bases, in that order; junction bases with no gene match: 2. The CDR3 runs 13 residues. The CDR3 nucleotides read TGCGCCAGCAACAGGGGCCTGAACACTGAAGCTTTCTTT. As protein: CASNRGLNTEAFF.

About this clonotype itself: Possible read error: a much larger clone is one base away. The chain uses TRBV7-2 and TRBJ2-1; 12 positions agree with TRBD2. The CDR3 is 15 amino acids. Losses at the gene ends were 5 bases for V and 6 bases for J; bases not matched to a gene: 5. The germline V gene encodes CDR1 SGHTA and CDR2 FQGNSA. In nucleotides, the CDR3 is TGTGCCAGCAGCCCCCGACTAGCGGGGGCCAATGAGCAGTTCTTC. It translates to CASSPRLAGANEQFF.

The sample holds a few counts of this clonotype. V is TRBV20-1 and J is TRBJ1-1, with 10 positions matching TRBD1. The germline V gene encodes CDR1 DFQATT and CDR2 SNEGSKA (reference sequence). Losses at the gene ends were 3 bases for V and 11 bases for J; bases not matched to a gene: 9. The CDR3 totals 13 residues. For the CDR3, the DNA is TGCAGTGCTAGTCGACAGGGGGCCCCTGGGGCTTTCTTT. Its translation: CSASRQGAPGAFF.

This clonotype was observed a few times. The chain carries TRBV2 and TRBJ2-3; D is possibly TRBD2 (7 bases). V was trimmed by 7 bases and J by 4 bases, leaving 18 bases between them. CDR3 length equals 15 residues. Germline V gene sequence: CDR1 SNHLY, CDR2 FYNNEI. CDR3 sequence: CASNLDRGAADTQYF. CDR3 DNA: TGTGCCAGCAACTTAGACCGGGGGGCCGCAGATACGCAGTATTTT.

This clonotype has just a few counts. This chain connects TRBV3-1 to TRBJ2-7; the D call may be TRBD1 or TRBD2 (5 bases each). Between the trimmed V and J ends, which lost 6 bases and 2 bases, there was a span of 11 bases. Germline CDR1 LGHDT, CDR2 YNNKEL (reference sequence). The CDR3 spans 13 residues. The CDR3 loop is CASSIQEAYEQYF. The CDR3 bases are TGTGCCAGCAGTATACAGGAGGCCTACGAGCAGTACTTC.

The rearrangement joins TRBV9 to TRBJ2-1; TRBD2 matches 15 bases. The CDR3 runs to 18 residues. The V gene end was trimmed by 0 bases and the J gene end by 6 bases; junction bases not matched to a gene: 7. Germline V gene lookup returns CDR1 SGDLS and CDR2 YYNGEE. CDR3 amino acids: CASSVEGLAGGPANEQFF. In nucleotides, the CDR3 is TGTGCCAGCAGCGTAGAAGGACTAGCGGGGGGGCCTGCCAATGAGCAGTTCTTC.

This clonotype occurred a few times. V usage is TRBV7-2 and J usage is TRBJ2-3, with 9 bases lining up with TRBD2. After removal of 1 base from V and 7 bases from J, the junction contained 9 bases not matched to a gene. This CDR3 is built from 16 residues. Germline loops: CDR1 SGHTA, CDR2 FQGNSA. The DNA for the CDR3 is TGTGCCAGCAGCTTAGGCGGCGGGGGGGCCCTAAATACGCAGTATTTT. Its protein product is CASSLGGGGALNTQYF.

The J gene is TRBJ2-7, the V gene TRBV10-3; 10 positions agree with TRBD2. The CDR3 is made up of 15 amino acids. The J segment lost 1 base and the V segment lost 0 bases, leaving 0 bases of the junction unmatched. CDR1 and CDR2 (germline): ENHRY, SYGVKD. The CDR3 nucleotides are TGTGCCATCAGTGAGTCTAGCGGGGGGTCCTACGAGCAGTACGTC. It specifies CAISESSGGSYEQYV.

This clonotype was seen at least ten times. The chain employs TRBV4-3 and TRBJ2-7, with 12 bases matching TRBD2. This CDR3 has 15 residues. Germline V gives CDR1 LGHNA, CDR2 YSLEER. V was pared by 4 bases and J by 6 bases, with 7 bases of the junction left unmatched. As DNA, the CDR3 is TGCGCCAGCAGCCCCTCTAGCGGGGGGGCGATCGAGCAGTACTTC. It specifies CASSPSSGGAIEQYF.